The clone carrying this T cell receptor beta chain occurred a few times. The antigen is unknown. TCRdb recomputed calls from the reads with MiXCR, one row per CDR3 protein. The table shows 750,000 to 900,000 distinct CDR3 sequences, with roughly 28% occurring only once. This record belongs to a study of T cell repertoires in cytomegalovirus infection. As for the study in general: TCR beta signatures that were public indicated CMV infection and matching HLA type.

Findings of the study overall: Adding up the frequency of public TCR beta families identified people who carried CMV plus the relevant HLA. The ex vivo response was dominated by HLA-C-restricted CMV-specific TCR beta clonotypes.

The input for sequencing was cultured CD8+ T cells from PBMCs, taken from culture after CMV antigen stimulation. This clonotype originated in a human donor in good health (CMV status not recorded). Some clones in this sample may be carry-over from other donors' samples.

The CDR3: CSARGVLTTGSSNQPQHF. The CDR3 DNA follows: TGCAGTGCTAGAGGCGTACTCACAACAGGCTCTAGCAATCAGCCCCAGCATTTT. The chain is built from TRBV20-1 and TRBJ1-5; a possible D gene is TRBD1 (5 bases). There are 18 residues in the CDR3. V was cut by 1 base and J by 0 bases, with 19 bases left in between. Germline-derived CDR1 and CDR2 are DFQATT and SNEGSKA (reference sequence).